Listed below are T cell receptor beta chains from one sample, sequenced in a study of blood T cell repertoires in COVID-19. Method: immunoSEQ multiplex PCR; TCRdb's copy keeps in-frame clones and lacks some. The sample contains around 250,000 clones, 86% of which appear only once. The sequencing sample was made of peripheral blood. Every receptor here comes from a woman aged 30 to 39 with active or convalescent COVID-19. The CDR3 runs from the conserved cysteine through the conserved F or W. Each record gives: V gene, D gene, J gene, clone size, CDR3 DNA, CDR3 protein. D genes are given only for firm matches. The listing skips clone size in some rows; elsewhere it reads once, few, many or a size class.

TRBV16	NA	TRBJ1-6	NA	TGTGCCAGCAGCCAAGCTAGGAGCTCCTATAATTCACCCCTCCACTTT	CASSQARSSYNSPLHF
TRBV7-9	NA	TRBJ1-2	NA	TGTGCCAGCAGCTCAGTCCCAACAGGGAACTATGGCTACACCTTC	CASSSVPTGNYGYTF
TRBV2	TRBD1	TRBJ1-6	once	TGTGCCAGCAACCCAGGACAGGGGCATTCACCCCTCCACTTT	CASNPGQGHSPLHF
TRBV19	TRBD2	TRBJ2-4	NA	TGTGCCAGTAGTATCCCCAACCTCTTTAGCGGGGGGGCGCCCAAAAACATTCAGTACTTC	CASSIPNLFSGGAPKNIQYF
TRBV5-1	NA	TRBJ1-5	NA	TGCGCCAGCAGCCCCAGGGGCGGCAACTATCAGCCCCAGCATTTT	CASSPRGGNYQPQHF
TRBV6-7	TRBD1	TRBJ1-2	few	TGTGCCAGCAGTTACAGAAAGGACAGGGGGCTAGGAGGCTACACCTTC	CASSYRKDRGLGGYTF
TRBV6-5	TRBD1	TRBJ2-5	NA	TGTGCCAGCAGGAGCAGGGGGCAAGAGACCCAGTACTTC	CASRSRGQETQYF
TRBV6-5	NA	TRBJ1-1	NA	TGTGCCAGCAGACTAGGACGGATGAACACTGAAGCTTTCTTT	CASRLGRMNTEAFF
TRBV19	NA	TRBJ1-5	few	TGTGCCAGTAGGGCCCCCGGCGGGGCGGGCAATCAGCCCCAGCATTTT	CASRAPGGAGNQPQHF
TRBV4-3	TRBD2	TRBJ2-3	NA	TGCGCCAGCAGCCTGAGCCCTCTAGCGGGGGGGCGTACTAGCACAGATACGCAGTATTTT	CASSLSPLAGGRTSTDTQYF
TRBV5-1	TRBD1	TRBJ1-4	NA	TGCGCCAGCAGCCTCGGGACAGGAACAAATGAAAAACTGTTTTTT	CASSLGTGTNEKLFF
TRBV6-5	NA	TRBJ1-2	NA	TGTGCCAGCAACCCAAGGGGGTATGGCTACACCTTC	CASNPRGYGYTF
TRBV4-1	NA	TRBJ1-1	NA	TGCGCCAGCAGTTCTTTTCCCATAGGGCGGGCTGAAGCTTTCTTT	CASSSFPIGRAEAFF
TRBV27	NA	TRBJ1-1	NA	TGTGCCAGCAGTTTGGGTGGCCCGGGCACTGAAGCTTTCTTT	CASSLGGPGTEAFF
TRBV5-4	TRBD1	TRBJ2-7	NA	TGTGCCAGCAGCTGGGGACAGGCCTATGTGGACGAGCAGTACTTC	CASSWGQAYVDEQYF
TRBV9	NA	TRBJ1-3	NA	TGTGCCAGCAGCGTCCACGGGACTCTGGGCTCTGGAAACACCATATATTTT	CASSVHGTLGSGNTIYF
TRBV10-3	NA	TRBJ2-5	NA	TGTGCCATCAGTGAGTCGGCCGCCACTAAAGAGACCCAGTACTTC	CAISESAATKETQYF
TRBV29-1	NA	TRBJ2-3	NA	TGCAGCGTTGAGGGGACAACTAGCACAGATACGCAGTATTTT	CSVEGTTSTDTQYF
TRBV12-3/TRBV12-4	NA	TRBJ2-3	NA	TGTGCCAGCAGACAGGACACAGATACGCAGTATTTT	CASRQDTDTQYF
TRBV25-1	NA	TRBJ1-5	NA	TGTGCCAGCAGTGCAGGTCCCTATCAGCCCCAGCATTTT	CASSAGPYQPQHF
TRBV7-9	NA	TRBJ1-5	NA	TGTGCCAGCAGCCCCCCATCAGGAAATCAGCCCCAGCATTTT	CASSPPSGNQPQHF
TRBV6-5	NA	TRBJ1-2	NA	TGTGCCAGCAGACTACAGGGTTACAACTATGGCTACACCTTC	CASRLQGYNYGYTF
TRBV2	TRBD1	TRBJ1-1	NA	TGTGCCAGCAGTGGGACAGGGGGCGCGGGGCGCACTGAAGCTTTCTTT	CASSGTGGAGRTEAFF
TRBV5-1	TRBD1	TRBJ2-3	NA	TGCGCCAGCAGCTTCCACAGGGGCTCAATTGTTGATACGCAGTATTTT	CASSFHRGSIVDTQYF
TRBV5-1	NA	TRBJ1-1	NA	TGCGCCAGCAGCTTGGTCGCAGGGTCGACTGAAGCTTTCTTT	CASSLVAGSTEAFF
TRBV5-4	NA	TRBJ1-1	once	TGTGCCAGCAGCTTGGCCGGGAGGCGGAACACTGAAGCTTTCTTT	CASSLAGRRNTEAFF
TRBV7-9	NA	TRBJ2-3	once	TGTGCCAGCAGCGATGCGGGGGCCGGCACAGATACGCAGTATTTT	CASSDAGAGTDTQYF
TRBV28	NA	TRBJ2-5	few	TGTGCCAGCAGCCCACCTTTGGCAGGCGGGTCAGAGACCCAGTACTTC	CASSPPLAGGSETQYF
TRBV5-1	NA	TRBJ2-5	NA	TGCGCCAGCAGCTTGGCCGCCCGGGAGGAGACCCAGTACTTC	CASSLAAREETQYF
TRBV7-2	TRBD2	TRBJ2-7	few	TGTGCCAGCACCCAGGGACTAGCGTACGACGAGCAGTACTTC	CASTQGLAYDEQYF
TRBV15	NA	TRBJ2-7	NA	TGTGCCACCAGCAGAGGATTAGTTCTAGATCATTACGAGCAGTACTTC	CATSRGLVLDHYEQYF
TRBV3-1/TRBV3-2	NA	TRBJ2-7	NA	TGTGCCAGCAGCCAAGAGCGGGCGTTGCGATCCTACGAGCAGTACTTC	CASSQERALRSYEQYF
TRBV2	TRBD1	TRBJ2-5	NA	TGTGCCAGCAGTGAAGTGGACAGGGGGACCCAGTACTTC	CASSEVDRGTQYF
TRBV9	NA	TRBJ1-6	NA	TGTGCCAGCAGCCCGAGCGACAGTTATAATTCACCCCTCCACTTT	CASSPSDSYNSPLHF
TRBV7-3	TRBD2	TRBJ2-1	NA	TGTGCCAGCAGCTTAACCGGGACTAGCGGATACAATGAGCAGTTCTTC	CASSLTGTSGYNEQFF
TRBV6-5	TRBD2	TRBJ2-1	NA	TGTGCCAGCAGTCCTAGCGGGGGACTGGATGAGCAGTTCTTC	CASSPSGGLDEQFF
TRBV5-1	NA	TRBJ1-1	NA	TGCGCCAGCAGCTTGGTGACCGGGGCTGAAGCTTTCTTT	CASSLVTGAEAFF
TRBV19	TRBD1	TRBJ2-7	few	TGTGCCAGTAGTAAGGGACAGGGTTACGAGCAGTACTTC	CASSKGQGYEQYF
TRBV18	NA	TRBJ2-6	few	TGTGCCAGCTACAGCGGCTCTGGGGCCAACGTCCTGACTTTC	CASYSGSGANVLTF
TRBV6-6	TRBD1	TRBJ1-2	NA	TGTGCCAGCAGTCAAAGGACAGGGAATGGCTACACCTTC	CASSQRTGNGYTF
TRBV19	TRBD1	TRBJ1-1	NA	TGTGCCAGCCGAATCGGGACAGGGGGCGGCGGGGACACTGAAGCTTTCTTT	CASRIGTGGGGDTEAFF
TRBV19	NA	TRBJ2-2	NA	TGTGCCAGTAGTATTCAGGGAAGGGGGGAGCTGTTTTTT	CASSIQGRGELFF
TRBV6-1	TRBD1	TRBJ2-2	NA	TGTGCCAGCAGTGAAGCGGGACAGGGTACCCGGGAGCTGTTTTTT	CASSEAGQGTRELFF
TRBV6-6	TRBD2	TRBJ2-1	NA	TGTGCCAGCAACGGCAGGGGACTAGACAATGAGCAGTTCTTC	CASNGRGLDNEQFF
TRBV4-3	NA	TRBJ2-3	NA	TGCGCCAGCAGCCAAGGACCAGGGGCGAGCACAGATACGCAGTATTTT	CASSQGPGASTDTQYF
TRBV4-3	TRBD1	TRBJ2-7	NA	TGCGCCAGCAGCCTCTTCAGGGGGAAAACCTACGAGCAGTACTTC	CASSLFRGKTYEQYF
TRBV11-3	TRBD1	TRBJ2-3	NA	TGTGCCAGCAGCCCGGGACAGAACACAGATACGCAGTATTTT	CASSPGQNTDTQYF
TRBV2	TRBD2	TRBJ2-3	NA	TGTGCCAGCAGTGCGCGGGGGGGCAGCACAGATACGCAGTATTTT	CASSARGGSTDTQYF